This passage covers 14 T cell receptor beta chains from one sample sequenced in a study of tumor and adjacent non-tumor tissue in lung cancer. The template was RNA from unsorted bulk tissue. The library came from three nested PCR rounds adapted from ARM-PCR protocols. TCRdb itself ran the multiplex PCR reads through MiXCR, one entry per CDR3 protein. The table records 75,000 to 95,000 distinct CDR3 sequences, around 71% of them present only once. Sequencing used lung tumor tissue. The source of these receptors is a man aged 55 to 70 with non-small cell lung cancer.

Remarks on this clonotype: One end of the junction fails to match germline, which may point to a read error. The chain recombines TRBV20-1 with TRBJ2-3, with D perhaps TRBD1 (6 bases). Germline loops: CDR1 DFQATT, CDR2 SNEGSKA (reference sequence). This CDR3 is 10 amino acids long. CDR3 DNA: TGCGTTGCGCAGGACAGCAATCATATTTTT. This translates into CVAQDSNHIF.

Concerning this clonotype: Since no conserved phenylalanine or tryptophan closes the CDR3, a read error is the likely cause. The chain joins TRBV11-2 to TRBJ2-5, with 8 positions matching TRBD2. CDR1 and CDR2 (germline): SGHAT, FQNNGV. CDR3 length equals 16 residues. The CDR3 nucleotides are TGTTCCAGCAGCTTACACGGACTAGCCGTCCAAGCGACCCAGTACCTC. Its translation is CSSSLHGLAVQATQYL.

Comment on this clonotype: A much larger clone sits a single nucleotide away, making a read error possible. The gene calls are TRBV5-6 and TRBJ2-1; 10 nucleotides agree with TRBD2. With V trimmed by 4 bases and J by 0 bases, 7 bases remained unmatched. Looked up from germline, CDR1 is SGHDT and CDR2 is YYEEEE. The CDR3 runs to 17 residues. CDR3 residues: CASSPTSGDGSYNEQFF. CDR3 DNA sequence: TGTGCCAGCAGCCCCACTAGCGGGGACGGCTCCTACAATGAGCAGTTCTTC.

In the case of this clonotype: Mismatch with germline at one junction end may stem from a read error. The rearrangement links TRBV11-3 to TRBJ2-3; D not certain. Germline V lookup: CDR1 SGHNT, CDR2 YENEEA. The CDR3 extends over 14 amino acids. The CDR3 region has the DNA TGTACCAGTAGCTTAATCGGCTACACAGATACGCAGTATTTT. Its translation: CTSSLIGYTDTQYF.

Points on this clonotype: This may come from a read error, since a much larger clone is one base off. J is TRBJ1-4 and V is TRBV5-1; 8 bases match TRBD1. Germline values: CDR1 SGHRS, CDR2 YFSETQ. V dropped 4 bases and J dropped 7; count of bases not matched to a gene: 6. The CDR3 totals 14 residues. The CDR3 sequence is CASSQTGVGEKLFF. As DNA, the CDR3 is TGCGCCAGCAGCCAGACAGGGGTGGGTGAAAAACTGTTTTTT.

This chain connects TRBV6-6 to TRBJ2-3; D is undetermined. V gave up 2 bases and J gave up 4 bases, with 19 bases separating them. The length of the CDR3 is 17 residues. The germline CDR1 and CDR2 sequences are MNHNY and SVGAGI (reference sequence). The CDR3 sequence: CASSYGKDSFYADTQYF. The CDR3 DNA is TGTGCCAGCAGTTACGGGAAGGATAGTTTCTACGCAGATACGCAGTATTTT.

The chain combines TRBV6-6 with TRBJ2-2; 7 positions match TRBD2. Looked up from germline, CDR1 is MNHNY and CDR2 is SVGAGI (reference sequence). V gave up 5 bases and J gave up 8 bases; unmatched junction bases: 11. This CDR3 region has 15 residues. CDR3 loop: CASSVDGRSEGELFF. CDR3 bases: TGTGCCAGCAGTGTCGACGGGAGGTCCGAAGGGGAGCTGTTTTTT.

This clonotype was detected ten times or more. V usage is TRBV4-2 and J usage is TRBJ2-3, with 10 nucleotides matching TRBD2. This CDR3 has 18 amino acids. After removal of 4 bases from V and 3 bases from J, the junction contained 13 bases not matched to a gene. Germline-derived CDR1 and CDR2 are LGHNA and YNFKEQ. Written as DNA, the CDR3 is TGTGCCAGCAGCCCCCTCACTAGTAGCGGGAGGAAAACAGATACGCAGTATTTT. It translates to CASSPLTSSGRKTDTQYF.

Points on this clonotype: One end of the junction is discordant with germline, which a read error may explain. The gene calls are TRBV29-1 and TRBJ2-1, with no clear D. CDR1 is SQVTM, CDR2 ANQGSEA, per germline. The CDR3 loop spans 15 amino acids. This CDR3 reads CSVEGKHRSYNVQFF. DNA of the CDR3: TGCAGCGTTGAAGGTAAACACAGATCCTACAATGTGCAGTTTTTC.

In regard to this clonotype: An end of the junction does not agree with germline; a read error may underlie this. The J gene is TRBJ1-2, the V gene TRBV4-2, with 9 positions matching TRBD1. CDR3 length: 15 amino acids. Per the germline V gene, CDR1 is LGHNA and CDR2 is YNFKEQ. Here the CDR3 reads CTSSQSTGGNYGYTF. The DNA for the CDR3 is TGTACCAGCAGTCAATCGACAGGGGGAAACTATGGCTACACCTTC.

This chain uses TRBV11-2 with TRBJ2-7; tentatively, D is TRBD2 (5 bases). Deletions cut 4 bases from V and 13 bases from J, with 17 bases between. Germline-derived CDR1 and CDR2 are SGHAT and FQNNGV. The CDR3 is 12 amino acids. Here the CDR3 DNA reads TGTGCCAGCAGCTCAGGACTGCACGAACAATACTTC. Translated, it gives CASSSGLHEQYF.

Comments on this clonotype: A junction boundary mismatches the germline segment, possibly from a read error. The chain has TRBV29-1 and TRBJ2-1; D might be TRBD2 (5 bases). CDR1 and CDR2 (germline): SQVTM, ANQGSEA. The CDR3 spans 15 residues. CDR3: CSVEGTFHSFNEHFF. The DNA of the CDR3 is TGCAGCGTTGAAGGGACTTTCCACTCCTTCAATGAGCACTTCTTC.

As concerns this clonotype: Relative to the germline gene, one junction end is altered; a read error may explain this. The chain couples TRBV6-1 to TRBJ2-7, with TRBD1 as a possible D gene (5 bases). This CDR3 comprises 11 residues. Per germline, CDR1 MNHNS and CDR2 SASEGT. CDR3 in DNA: TGTGTCAGCAGGGTCCCGGTTGAGCAGTACTTC. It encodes CVSRVPVEQYF.

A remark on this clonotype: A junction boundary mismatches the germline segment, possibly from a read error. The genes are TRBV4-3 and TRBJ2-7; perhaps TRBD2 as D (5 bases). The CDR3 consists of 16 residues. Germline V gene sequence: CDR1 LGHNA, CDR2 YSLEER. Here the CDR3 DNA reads TGCACCAGCAGCCAAGATCAGGCTAGCTGGGGTTACGAGCAGTACTTC. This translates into CTSSQDQASWGYEQYF.